This T cell receptor beta chain comes out of a study of cytomegalovirus exposure and HLA in healthy donors. Profiled with immunoSEQ multiplex PCR; TCRdb holds only in-frame clones, not every one. The table lists 150,000 to 200,000 clones, approximately 86% of them singletons. Findings of the study overall: Cytomegalovirus status, reportedly, was diagnosed with high specificity and sensitivity by the classifier. Most TCR sequences were uncommon, yet certain public TCRs appeared in many donors.

In this sample, this clone turned up once. Its antigen is unidentified. V was pared by 4 bases and J by 7 bases, with 11 bases between. Germline CDR1 reads SNHLY; CDR2 reads FYNNEI. The CDR3 extends over 13 amino acids. This clonotype was obtained from a woman younger than 30 in good health and CMV-seronegative. Sequenced sample: PBMCs. V and J are TRBV2 and TRBJ1-3, with D uncertain. The CDR3 sequence: CASSAWARNTIYF. In DNA form, the CDR3 reads TGTGCCAGCAGTGCCTGGGCCCGGAACACCATATATTTT.